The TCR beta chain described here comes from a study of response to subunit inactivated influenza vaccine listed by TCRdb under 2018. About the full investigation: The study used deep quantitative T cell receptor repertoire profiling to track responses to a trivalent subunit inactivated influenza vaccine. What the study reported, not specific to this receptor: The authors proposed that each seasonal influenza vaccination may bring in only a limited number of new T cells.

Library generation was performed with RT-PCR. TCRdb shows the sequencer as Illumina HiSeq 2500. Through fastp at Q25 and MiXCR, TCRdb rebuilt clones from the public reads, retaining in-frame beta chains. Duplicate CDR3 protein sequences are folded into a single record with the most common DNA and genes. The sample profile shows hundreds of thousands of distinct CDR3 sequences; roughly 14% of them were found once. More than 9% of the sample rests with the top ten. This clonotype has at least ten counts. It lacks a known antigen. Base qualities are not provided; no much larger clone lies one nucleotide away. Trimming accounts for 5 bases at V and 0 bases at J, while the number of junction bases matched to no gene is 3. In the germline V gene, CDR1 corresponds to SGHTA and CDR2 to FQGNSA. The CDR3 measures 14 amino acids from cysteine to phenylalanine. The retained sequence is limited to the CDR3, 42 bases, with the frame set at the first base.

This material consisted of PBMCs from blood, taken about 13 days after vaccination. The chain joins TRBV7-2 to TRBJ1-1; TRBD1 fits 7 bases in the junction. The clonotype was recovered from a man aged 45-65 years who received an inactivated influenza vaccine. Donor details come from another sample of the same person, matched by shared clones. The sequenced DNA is TGTGCCAGCAGCCAGGACAGGCTGAACACTGAAGCTTTCTTT. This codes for CASSQDRLNTEAFF.